One T cell receptor beta chain is described in this entry. Its antigen is not identified. Method: immunoSEQ multiplex PCR; TCRdb's copy keeps in-frame clones and lacks some. The data hold about 89,000 clones, with about 89% observed a single time. Untouched CD4+ T cells were isolated by negative selection, averaging 97.7% purity. The CDR3 contains 17 residues. Germline-derived CDR1 and CDR2 are SGDLS and YYNGEE. Trimming cost V 0 bases and J 5 bases, with 20 bases left between them. This entry comes from a study of T cell repertoires and HLA-DP antigens. Study details: Alloantigens: one with one groove difference and one with approximately 9 differences versus self. DNA input averaged 218.4 ng in sorted CD137+CD4+ and 1,200 ng in pre-culture CD4+.

Sequencing was carried out using CD4+ T cells from PBMCs. This clonotype was obtained from a man aged 50 to 60 in good health and CMV-seronegative. The chain employs TRBV9 and TRBJ2-5, with D possibly matching TRBD2 (7 bases). CDR3 residues: CASSVGRNGGPEETQYF. The CDR3 coding sequence is TGTGCCAGCAGCGTAGGGAGGAACGGGGGGCCGGAGGAGACCCAGTACTTC.